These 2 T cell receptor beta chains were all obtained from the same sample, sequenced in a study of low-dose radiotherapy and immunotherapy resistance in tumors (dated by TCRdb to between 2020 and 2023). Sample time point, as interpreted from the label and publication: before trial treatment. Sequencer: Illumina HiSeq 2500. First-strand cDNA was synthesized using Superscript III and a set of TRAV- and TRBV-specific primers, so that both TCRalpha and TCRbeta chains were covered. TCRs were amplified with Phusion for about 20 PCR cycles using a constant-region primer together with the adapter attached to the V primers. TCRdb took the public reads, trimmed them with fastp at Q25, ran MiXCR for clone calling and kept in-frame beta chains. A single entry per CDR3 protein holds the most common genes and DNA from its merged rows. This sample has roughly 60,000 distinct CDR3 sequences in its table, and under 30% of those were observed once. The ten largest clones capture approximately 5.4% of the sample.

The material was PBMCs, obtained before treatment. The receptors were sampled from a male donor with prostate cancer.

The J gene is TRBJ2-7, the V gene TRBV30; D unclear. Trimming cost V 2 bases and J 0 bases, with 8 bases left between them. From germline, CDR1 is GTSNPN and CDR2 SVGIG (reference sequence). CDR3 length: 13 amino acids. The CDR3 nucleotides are TGTGCCTGGAGTCGGCGCAGCTCCTACGAGCAGTACTTC. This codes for CAWSRRSSYEQYF.

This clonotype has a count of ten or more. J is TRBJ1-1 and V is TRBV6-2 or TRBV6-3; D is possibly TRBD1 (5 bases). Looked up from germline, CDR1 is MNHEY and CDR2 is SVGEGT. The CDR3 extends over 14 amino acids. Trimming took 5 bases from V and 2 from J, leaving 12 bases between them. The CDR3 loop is CASSRGGVNTEAFF. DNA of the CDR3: TGTGCCAGCAGTCGGGGGGGGGTAAACACTGAAGCTTTCTTT.